This T cell receptor beta chain was sequenced for a study of vaccination and CD4 T cells after COVID-19. Treatment indicated: roughly 11-day PBMC culture with coronavirus spike peptide pools or control peptides (ViraFEST assay). About this clonotype: No antigen is known for it.

CD4+ T cells that had been cultured provided DNA sequenced with the Oncomine TCR Beta short-read assay. One entry per CDR3 protein, called by TCRdb with MiXCR from the PCR reads. Of thousands of distinct CDR3 sequences in the sample, roughly three fifths were seen once. Looked up from germline, CDR1 is SGHVS and CDR2 is FQNEAQ. The CDR3 contains 13 residues. V lost 2 bases, J lost 4 bases, and 0 bases stayed unmatched. Source material: CD4+ T cells from blood, cultured in vitro. This TCR was recovered from a human donor who had recovered from COVID-19. The chain uses TRBV7-8 and TRBJ1-1, with 8 bases matching TRBD1. The CDR3 DNA is TGTGCCAGCAGCTTAACAGGGGGCACTGAAGCTTTCTTT. It is translated as CASSLTGGTEAFF.